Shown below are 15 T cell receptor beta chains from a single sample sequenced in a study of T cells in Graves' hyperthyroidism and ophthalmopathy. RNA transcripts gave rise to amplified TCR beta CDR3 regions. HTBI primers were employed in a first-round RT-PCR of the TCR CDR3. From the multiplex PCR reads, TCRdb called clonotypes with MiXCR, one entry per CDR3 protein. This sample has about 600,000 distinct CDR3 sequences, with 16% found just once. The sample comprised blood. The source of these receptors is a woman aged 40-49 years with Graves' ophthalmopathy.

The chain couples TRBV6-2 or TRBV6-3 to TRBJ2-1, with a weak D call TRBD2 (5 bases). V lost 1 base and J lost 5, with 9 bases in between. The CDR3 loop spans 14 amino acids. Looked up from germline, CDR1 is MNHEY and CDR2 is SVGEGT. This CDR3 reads CASSYLSEDNEQFF. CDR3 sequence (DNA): TGTGCCAGCAGTTACTTGTCGGAGGACAATGAGCAGTTCTTC.

The CDR3 here is CSARKAEGGTGELFF. In nucleotides, the CDR3 is TGCAGTGCTAGAAAGGCGGAGGGGGGAACCGGGGAGCTGTTTTTT. The chain has TRBV20-1 and TRBJ2-2; the D gene could be TRBD1 or TRBD2 (6 bases each). The CDR3 loop spans 15 amino acids. In germline, CDR1 is DFQATT, CDR2 SNEGSKA (reference sequence). Trimming took off 2 bases at V and 5 bases at J, with 15 bases between the two ends.

CDR3 region: CASRTDNNYGYTF. CDR3 DNA: TGCGCCAGCAGAACAGATAATAACTATGGCTACACCTTC. The chain has TRBV5-1 and TRBJ1-2, with no clear D. This CDR3 has 13 residues. V was cut by 5 bases and J by 1 base, with 9 bases left in between. Germline values: CDR1 SGHRS, CDR2 YFSETQ.

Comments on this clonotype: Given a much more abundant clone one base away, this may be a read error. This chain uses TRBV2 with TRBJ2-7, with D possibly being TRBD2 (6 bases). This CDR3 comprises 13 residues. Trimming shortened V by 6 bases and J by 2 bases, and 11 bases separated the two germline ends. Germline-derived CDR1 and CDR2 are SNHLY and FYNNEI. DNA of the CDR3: TGTGCCAGCAGCCCTTGGGGGGCCTACGAGCAGTACTTC. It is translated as CASSPWGAYEQYF.

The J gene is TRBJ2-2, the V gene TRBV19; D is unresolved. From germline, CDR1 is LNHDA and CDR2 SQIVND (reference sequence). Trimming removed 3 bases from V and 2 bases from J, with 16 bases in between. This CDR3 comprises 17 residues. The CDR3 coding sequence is TGTGCCAGTAGTATTATGTTCTTACTTCCTAACACCGGGGAGCTGTTTTTT. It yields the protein CASSIMFLLPNTGELFF.

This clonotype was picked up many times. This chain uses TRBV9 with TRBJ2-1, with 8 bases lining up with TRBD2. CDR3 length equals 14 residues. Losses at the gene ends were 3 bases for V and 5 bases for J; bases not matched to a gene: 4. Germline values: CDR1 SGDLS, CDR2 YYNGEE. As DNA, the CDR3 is TGTGCCAGCAGCGCGGGACTAGGCAACAATGAGCAGTTCTTC. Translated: CASSAGLGNNEQFF.

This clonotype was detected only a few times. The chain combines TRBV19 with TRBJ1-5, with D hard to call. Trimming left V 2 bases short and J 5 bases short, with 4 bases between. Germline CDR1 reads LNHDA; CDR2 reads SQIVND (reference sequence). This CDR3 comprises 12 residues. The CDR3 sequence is CASSIRDQPQHF. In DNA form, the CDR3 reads TGTGCCAGTAGTATACGGGATCAGCCCCAGCATTTT. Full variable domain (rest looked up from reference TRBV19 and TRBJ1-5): DGGITQSPKYLFRKEGQNVTLSCEQNLNHDAMYWYRQDPGQGLRLIYYSQIVNDFQKGDIAEGYSVSREKKESFPLTVTSAQKNPTAFYLCASSIRDQPQHFGDGTRLSIL.

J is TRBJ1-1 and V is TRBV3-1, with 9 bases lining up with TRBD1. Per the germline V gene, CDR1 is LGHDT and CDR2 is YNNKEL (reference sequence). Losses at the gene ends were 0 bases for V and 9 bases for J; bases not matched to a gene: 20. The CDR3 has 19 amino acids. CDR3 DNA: TGTGCCAGCAGCCAAGAGGTTTTTTTCGGGACAGGGACTGGGAGGAAAGCTTTCTTT. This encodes CASSQEVFFGTGTGRKAFF.

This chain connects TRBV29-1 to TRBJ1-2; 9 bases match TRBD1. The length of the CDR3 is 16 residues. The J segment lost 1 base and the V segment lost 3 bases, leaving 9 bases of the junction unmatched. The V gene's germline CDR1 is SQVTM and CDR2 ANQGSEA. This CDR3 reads CSVDVGQGRNNYGYTF. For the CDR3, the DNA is TGCAGCGTTGATGTAGGACAGGGGCGAAATAACTATGGCTACACCTTC. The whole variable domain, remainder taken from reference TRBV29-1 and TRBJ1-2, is SAVISQKPSRDICQRGTSLTIQCQVDSQVTMMFWYRQQPGQSLTLIATANQGSEATYESGFVIDKFPISRPNLTFSTLTVSNMSPEDSSIYLCSVDVGQGRNNYGYTFGSGTRLTVV.

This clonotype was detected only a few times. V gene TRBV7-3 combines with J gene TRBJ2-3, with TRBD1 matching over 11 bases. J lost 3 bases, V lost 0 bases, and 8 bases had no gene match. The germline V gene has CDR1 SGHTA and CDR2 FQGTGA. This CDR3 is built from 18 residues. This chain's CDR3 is CASSLTVGTGGYTDTQYF. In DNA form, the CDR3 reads TGTGCCAGCAGCTTAACGGTGGGGACAGGGGGGTATACAGATACGCAGTATTTT.

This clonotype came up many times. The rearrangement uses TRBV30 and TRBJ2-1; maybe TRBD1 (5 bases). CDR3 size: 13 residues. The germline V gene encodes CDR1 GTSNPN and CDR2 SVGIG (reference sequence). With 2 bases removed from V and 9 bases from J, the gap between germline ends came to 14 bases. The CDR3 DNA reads TGTGCCTGGAGTCGGCAGGGTAAAGGTGAGCAGTTCTTC. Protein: CAWSRQGKGEQFF.

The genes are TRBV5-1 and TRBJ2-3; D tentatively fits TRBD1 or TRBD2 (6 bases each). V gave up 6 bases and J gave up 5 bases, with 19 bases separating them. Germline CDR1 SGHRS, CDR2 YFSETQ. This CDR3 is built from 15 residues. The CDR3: CASTLRPGAGDTQYF. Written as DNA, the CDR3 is TGCGCCAGCACTCTTCGGCCGGGGGCTGGAGATACGCAGTATTTT.

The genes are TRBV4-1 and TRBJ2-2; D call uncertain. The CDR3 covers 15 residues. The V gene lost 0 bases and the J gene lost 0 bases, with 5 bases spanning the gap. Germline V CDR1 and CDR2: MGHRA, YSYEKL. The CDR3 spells CASSQDHANTGELFF. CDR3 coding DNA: TGCGCCAGCAGCCAAGACCACGCGAACACCGGGGAGCTGTTTTTT.

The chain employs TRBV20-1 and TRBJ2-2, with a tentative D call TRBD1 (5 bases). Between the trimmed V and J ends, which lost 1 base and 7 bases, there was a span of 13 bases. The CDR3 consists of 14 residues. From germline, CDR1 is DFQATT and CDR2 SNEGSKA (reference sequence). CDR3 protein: CSARAATQGGELFF. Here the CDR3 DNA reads TGCAGTGCTAGAGCGGCCACCCAGGGCGGGGAGCTGTTTTTT.

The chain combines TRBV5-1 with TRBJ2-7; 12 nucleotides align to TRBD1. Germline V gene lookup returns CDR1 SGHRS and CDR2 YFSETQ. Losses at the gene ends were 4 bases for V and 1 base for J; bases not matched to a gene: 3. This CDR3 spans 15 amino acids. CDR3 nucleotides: TGCGCCAGCAGCGTGGGACAGGGGGCTTCCTACGAGCAGTACTTC. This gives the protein CASSVGQGASYEQYF. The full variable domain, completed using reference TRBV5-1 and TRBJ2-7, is KAGVTQTPRYLIKTRGQQVTLSCSPISGHRSVSWYQQTPGQGLQFLFEYFSETQRNKGNFPGRFSGRQFSNSRSEMNVSTLELGDSALYLCASSVGQGASYEQYFGPGTRLTVT.